The next 5 T cell receptor beta chains were all read from a single sample in a study of Graves' ophthalmopathy and Graves' hyperthyroidism. Transcripts of RNA were the source for amplifying TCR beta CDR3 regions. Second-round multiplex PCR came after first-round RT-PCR with HTBI primers. TCRdb used MiXCR to reprocess the multiplex PCR reads, holding one entry per CDR3 protein. The sample has 620,000 or so distinct CDR3 sequences, 20% to 25% seen once; the top ten hold around 6.9%. Sequenced: peripheral blood. These receptors all come from a woman aged 18 to 35 with stable Graves' hyperthyroidism. Some clones in this sample may be carry-over from other donors' samples.

The chain recombines TRBV10-3 with TRBJ1-1, with TRBD1 as a possible D gene (5 bases). CDR1 and CDR2 (germline): ENHRY, SYGVKD. The CDR3 length is 13 residues. The V end lost 3 bases, the J end lost 6 bases, and 11 bases lay between the germline ends. CDR3 amino acids: CAISEGRGAEAFF. DNA of the CDR3: TGTGCCATCAGTGAAGGGAGGGGTGCTGAAGCTTTCTTT.

V gene TRBV25-1 combines with J gene TRBJ2-5, with 8 nucleotides matching TRBD2. The CDR3 has 16 amino acids. Germline CDR1 MGHDK, CDR2 SYGVNS. Germline trimming cut 0 bases from V and 3 bases from J; bases unmatched to any gene: 6. The CDR3 nucleotides read TGTGCCAGCAGTGAATATAGCGGGGAGGGTGAAGAGACCCAGTACTTC. Translated: CASSEYSGEGEETQYF. The full variable domain, in which reference TRBV25-1 and TRBJ2-5 provide the parts outside the CDR3, is EADIYQTPRYLVIGTGKKITLECSQTMGHDKMYWYQQDPGMELHLIHYSYGVNSTEKGDLSSESTVSRIRTEHFPLTLESARPSHTSQYLCASSEYSGEGEETQYFGPGTRLLVL.

This clonotype came up many times. This chain links TRBV20-1 with TRBJ2-5, with unresolved D. This CDR3 comprises 13 residues. Germline V gene data show CDR1 as DFQATT and CDR2 as SNEGSKA (reference sequence). The V gene lost 3 bases and the J gene lost 3 bases, with 11 bases spanning the gap. As DNA, the CDR3 is TGCAGTGCTAGGGATTCGGGCAAAGAGACCCAGTACTTC. This codes for CSARDSGKETQYF.

This clonotype was observed a handful of times. The chain couples TRBV27 to TRBJ1-5; 7 bases are shared with TRBD1. The V and J ends lost 2 bases and 8 bases, in that order; junction bases with no gene match: 3. The CDR3 totals 13 residues. The germline V gene encodes CDR1 MNHEY and CDR2 SMNVEV (reference sequence). CDR3 in amino acids: CASSLQGVEPQHF. The DNA of the CDR3 is TGTGCCAGCAGTTTACAGGGGGTCGAGCCCCAGCATTTT.

Ten or more counts support this clonotype. V is TRBV10-3 and J is TRBJ1-2; D remains ambiguous. The CDR3 spans 11 residues. Trimming removed 6 bases from V and 2 bases from J, with 4 bases in between. The germline CDR1 and CDR2 sequences are ENHRY and SYGVKD. CDR3 nucleotide sequence: TGTGCCATCAGCGCGAACTATGGCTACACCTTC. Translating it yields CAISANYGYTF.